The 13 T cell receptor beta chains listed next were all sequenced from one sample in a study of monozygotic twins with inflammatory bowel disease. Reprocessing the 5' RACE reads, TCRdb reports a single entry for every CDR3 protein and omits DNA. The listing contains 300,000 to 400,000 distinct CDR3 sequences. Sequences were obtained from blood. The source of these receptors is a human donor with ulcerative colitis or Crohn's disease, or a healthy co-twin of an affected twin (not recorded which).

The V call is TRBV10-3, the J call TRBJ1-5; the TCRdb call, TRBD1, lacks DNA for checking. This CDR3 is built from 13 residues. Germline assignment: CDR1 ENHRY and CDR2 SYGVKD. This chain's CDR3 is CAIRGQGDQPQHF.

V usage is TRBV6-2 or TRBV6-3 and J usage is TRBJ2-1; TCRdb designates TRBD1, a call that cannot be tested without DNA. The CDR3 consists of 17 residues. CDR1 is MNHEY and CDR2 is SVGEGT in the germline V gene. CDR3 protein: CASSSHESGAFNNEQFF.

The J gene is TRBJ2-7, the V gene TRBV5-1; the D call from TCRdb, TRBD1, cannot be confirmed without DNA. Germline assignment: CDR1 SGHRS and CDR2 YFSETQ. The CDR3 consists of 15 residues. CDR3: CASTPDRSLSYKQYF.

The rearrangement joins TRBV6-2 or TRBV6-3 to TRBJ2-7; TCRdb designates TRBD1, a call that cannot be tested without DNA. Germline V gene data show CDR1 as MNHEY and CDR2 as SVGEGT. The CDR3 runs to 16 residues. CDR3 sequence reads: CASTHLPGTGAPEQYF.

This chain links TRBV27 with TRBJ1-5; TCRdb calls TRBD1, which cannot be checked without DNA. CDR3 length equals 15 residues. CDR1 is MNHEY and CDR2 is SMNVEV in the germline V gene (reference sequence). CDR3 residues: CASSPTGNGYQPQHF.

The rearrangement joins TRBV20-1 to TRBJ2-5; absent DNA, TCRdb's TRBD1 call cannot be checked. CDR1 and CDR2 from the germline V gene are DFQATT and SNEGSKA (reference sequence). This CDR3 has 15 residues. The CDR3: CSASRGWTGAETQYF.

This sequence joins TRBV3-1 and TRBJ2-1. This CDR3 comprises 15 residues. Germline CDR1 LGHDT, CDR2 YNNKEL (reference sequence). The CDR3: CASSHSQDEYNEQFF.

The chain is built from TRBV6-1 and TRBJ2-5; TCRdb's D call of TRBD1 is untestable without DNA. CDR3 length equals 16 residues. Germline V gene sequence: CDR1 MNHNS, CDR2 SASEGT. Here the CDR3 reads CASSEIGGRGQETQYF.

This chain links TRBV20-1 with TRBJ2-2; TCRdb reports TRBD2, a call that lacks DNA to check it against. CDR3 length: 13 amino acids. Germline V gives CDR1 DFQATT, CDR2 SNEGSKA (reference sequence). This CDR3 is CSASSPSHGELFF.

The chain joins TRBV20-1 to TRBJ2-1; lacking DNA, the TRBD1 call made by TCRdb goes unchecked. Germline V gene data show CDR1 as DFQATT and CDR2 as SNEGSKA (reference sequence). This CDR3 spans 14 amino acids. This CDR3 is CSARDHRVLNEQFF.

The CDR3 loop is CASSRVEKLFF. This sequence joins TRBV28 and TRBJ1-4. This CDR3 has 11 residues. Germline V CDR1 and CDR2: MDHEN, SYDVKM.

The chain recombines TRBV28 with TRBJ1-5. The CDR3 loop spans 13 amino acids. Germline CDR1 MDHEN, CDR2 SYDVKM. This chain's CDR3 is CASTLTGLLYRHF.

The genes are TRBV5-6 and TRBJ1-6; lacking DNA, the TRBD1 call made by TCRdb goes unchecked. This CDR3 spans 15 amino acids. Germline V lookup: CDR1 SGHDT, CDR2 YYEEEE. CDR3 in amino acids: CASSSRGVRNSPLHF.